These 12 T cell receptor beta chains were all obtained from the same sample, sequenced in a study of shared clonotypes between healthy human individuals. The repertoire was sequenced with immunoSEQ multiplex PCR; TCRdb's copy has only in-frame clones and lacks some. The data show fewer than 850,000 clones, 90% seen once. The sample comprised memory CD8+ T cells from PBMCs. Subset given: CD45RO+ cells pooled with CCR7-negative TemRA cells. These TCRs come from a man aged 18 to 29 in good health. Some clones in this sample may be carry-over from other donors' samples.

This clone was detected only a few times. The rearrangement links TRBV7-9 to TRBJ1-1, with TRBD1 as a possible D gene (5 bases). This CDR3 spans 14 amino acids. V lost 4 bases, J lost 11 bases, and 20 bases lay in between. Per the germline V gene, CDR1 is SEHNR and CDR2 is FQNEAQ (reference sequence). CDR3 sequence (DNA): TGTGCCAGCAGCTCCGTAGAACGGGGGGTCAGGGCTTTCTTT. This sequence encodes CASSSVERGVRAFF. Full variable domain (outside the CDR3, taken from reference TRBV7-9 and TRBJ1-1): DTGVSQNPRHKITKRGQNVTFRCDPISEHNRLYWYRQTLGQGPEFLTYFQNEAQLEKSRLLSDRFSAERPKGSFSTLEIQRTEQGDSAMYLCASSSVERGVRAFFGQGTRLTVV.

J is TRBJ2-3 and V is TRBV5-1; D may be TRBD2 (6 bases). Between the trimmed V and J ends, which lost 5 bases and 3 bases, there was a span of 16 bases. This CDR3 region has 15 residues. Germline V CDR1 and CDR2: SGHRS, YFSETQ. The CDR3 region is CASRAESGWTDTQYF. DNA for the CDR3: TGCGCCAGCAGGGCCGAGAGCGGGTGGACAGATACGCAGTATTTT.

This clone was seen just once. V and J are TRBV28 and TRBJ1-1, with 11 bases aligning to TRBD1. The junction had 7 bases not matched to a gene; V was cut back by 11 bases and J by 5 bases. The CDR3 spans 13 residues. Germline V gene sequence: CDR1 MDHEN, CDR2 SYDVKM. The CDR3 protein is CAPWDRGRTEAFF. DNA of the CDR3: TGTGCCCCCTGGGACAGGGGGAGAACTGAAGCTTTCTTT.

The chain carries TRBV7-8 and TRBJ1-5; no clear D gene. Trimming removed 1 base at V and 7 bases at J, with 11 bases between. The CDR3 runs to 14 residues. From germline, CDR1 is SGHVS and CDR2 FQNEAQ. CDR3: CASSLEGMEQPQHF. In nucleotides, the CDR3 is TGTGCCAGCAGCTTAGAGGGAATGGAGCAGCCCCAGCATTTT.

The CDR3 sequence: CASSAPRRQETQYF. The CDR3 bases are TGTGCCAGCAGTGCCCCCAGGCGGCAAGAGACCCAGTACTTC. This chain joins TRBV28 and TRBJ2-5; D gene ambiguous. V lost 5 bases, J lost 2 bases, and 12 bases lay in between. The V gene's germline CDR1 is MDHEN and CDR2 SYDVKM. The CDR3 has 14 residues.

The chain carries TRBV12-2 and TRBJ2-1; the DNA was not compared with TRBD1, the D call given in the table. TRBV12-2 is marked as a pseudogene. This CDR3 region has 14 residues. The CDR3 nucleotides are TGTGCAAGTCGCCCGAGGGACAGGGGGGTTGAGCAGTTCTTC. This gives the protein CASRPRDRGVEQFF.

This chain links TRBV6-1 with TRBJ1-1, with 7 nucleotides matching TRBD1. This CDR3 spans 14 amino acids. V shed 6 bases and J 0 bases; nucleotides not matched to a gene: 4. The germline V gene has CDR1 MNHNS and CDR2 SASEGT. CDR3 amino acids: CASRGGTVNTEAFF. Written as DNA, the CDR3 is TGTGCCAGCAGGGGGGGGACAGTGAACACTGAAGCTTTCTTT.

As concerns this clone: Other DNA sequences in the same sample also yield this CDR3. The chain links TRBV29-1 to TRBJ1-2, with 9 bases identical to TRBD1. The CDR3 covers 12 residues. The germline CDR1 and CDR2 sequences are SQVTM and ANQGSEA. The trim removed 6 bases at V and 5 bases at J, leaving 4 bases unmatched. The CDR3 DNA reads TGCAGCGTCCCCGGACAGGGGTATGGCTACACCTTC. It is translated as CSVPGQGYGYTF.

The chain recombines TRBV2 with TRBJ2-3, with D perhaps assigned TRBD1 or TRBD2 (8 bases each). From germline, CDR1 is SNHLY and CDR2 FYNNEI. The CDR3 contains 15 residues. The germline V and J ends were trimmed by 7 bases and 3 bases, with 17 bases remaining between them. CDR3 protein: CASNQGAGGTDTQYF. CDR3 coding DNA: TGTGCCAGCAACCAGGGGGCGGGAGGAACAGATACGCAGTATTTT.

J is TRBJ2-1 and V is TRBV28; 9 nucleotides line up with TRBD2. This CDR3 has 14 residues. Germline assignment: CDR1 MDHEN and CDR2 SYDVKM. V lost 5 bases and J lost 10; bases outside the gene matches: 9. The CDR3 sequence is CASSPPGLAWEQFF. Written as DNA, the CDR3 is TGTGCCAGCAGTCCCCCGGGACTAGCATGGGAGCAGTTCTTC.

This chain links TRBV5-1 with TRBJ2-1; possibly TRBD2 for D (6 bases). The CDR3 runs 16 residues. The germline gives CDR1 SGHRS, CDR2 YFSETQ. V shed 1 base and J shed 4 bases, with 15 bases lying between them. CDR3 region: CASSLYKASAYNEQFF. CDR3 sequence (DNA): TGCGCCAGCAGCTTGTACAAGGCTAGCGCTTACAATGAGCAGTTCTTC.

The V and J genes are TRBV5-1 and TRBJ2-1; possibly TRBD2 for D (5 bases). V gave up 3 bases and J gave up 3 bases, with 16 bases separating them. The CDR3 length is 16 residues. The V gene's germline CDR1 is SGHRS and CDR2 YFSETQ. CDR3 bases: TGCGCCAGCAGCTGGGTCGGCGGGTTAGGCTACAATGAGCAGTTCTTC. Its translation: CASSWVGGLGYNEQFF.